The 23 T cell receptor beta chains presented below share a single source sample, sequenced in a study of synovial regulatory T cells in juvenile arthritis. Measured with immunoSEQ multiplex PCR; TCRdb has only the in-frame clones, and not every one. The sample yields about 9,600 clones, of which the top ten take up around 2.1%. Sequencing input: Treg cells from blood. Indicated subset: remaining (HLA-DR-negative) circulating blood Treg cells. These receptors originate from a donor aged 2 to 35 with juvenile idiopathic arthritis.

In terms of frequency, this clone is medium-sized. The V call is TRBV27, the J call TRBJ1-3; no DNA is available, so the TRBD1 call from TCRdb remains unchecked. The CDR3 runs 15 residues. The DNA is unrecorded. Germline CDR1 reads MNHEY; CDR2 reads SMNVEV (reference sequence). The CDR3 sequence is CASSPWGSGGNTIYF.

The chain has TRBV7-2 and TRBJ1-5; the D call from TCRdb, TRBD1, cannot be confirmed without DNA. The CDR3 has 12 amino acids. The DNA is unrecorded. CDR1 SGHTA and CDR2 FQGNSA come from the germline V gene. CDR3 in amino acids: CASSGQGTSWRF.

This chain uses TRBV29-1 with TRBJ2-7; the TCRdb D gene call, TRBD1, has no DNA to confirm it. The CDR3 extends over 14 amino acids. Only the protein sequence is given. Germline V lookup: CDR1 SQVTM, CDR2 ANQGSEA. The CDR3 sequence: CSVELDRNPYEQYF.

The genes are TRBV2 and TRBJ1-2. Germline CDR1 SNHLY, CDR2 FYNNEI. This CDR3 has 13 residues. Only the protein sequence is given. The CDR3 sequence is CASSTRSSYGYTF.

The rearrangement joins TRBV18 to TRBJ1-1. The germline CDR1 and CDR2 sequences are KGHSH and LQKENI. The CDR3 has 13 residues. Only the protein is available. The CDR3 here is CASSPPGKTEAFF.

J is TRBJ2-1 and V is TRBV19; TCRdb's D call of TRBD1 is untestable without DNA. The CDR3 is 15 residues long. This entry has no DNA. Germline loops: CDR1 LNHDA, CDR2 SQIVND (reference sequence). The CDR3 reads CASKQGEFSYNEQFF.

The chain carries TRBV7-3 and TRBJ2-6. Germline lookup yields CDR1 SGHTA and CDR2 FQGTGA. CDR3 length: 15 residues. Only the protein is available. The CDR3 protein is CASSLGVAGANVLTF.

The CDR3 sequence is CASSLVSGGVGAYYGYTF. V gene TRBV7-2 combines with J gene TRBJ1-2. CDR1 is SGHTA, CDR2 FQGNSA, per germline. The CDR3 is 18 residues long. No DNA is given.

J is TRBJ2-2 and V is TRBV7-2. The CDR3 runs 14 residues. The protein alone is recorded here. Germline V gene data show CDR1 as SGHTA and CDR2 as FQGNSA. The CDR3 protein is CASSWTVFTGELFF.

J is TRBJ2-1 and V is TRBV6-1; the D call from TCRdb, TRBD2, cannot be confirmed without DNA. Germline V lookup: CDR1 MNHNS, CDR2 SASEGT. This CDR3 contains 13 residues. There is no recorded DNA. The CDR3 is CASSGDYYREQFF.

The chain recombines TRBV18 with TRBJ2-1. Germline V CDR1 and CDR2: KGHSH, LQKENI. The CDR3 covers 17 residues. Nucleotide data are not available. The CDR3 protein is CASSPPVRGPSYNEQFF.

The chain is built from TRBV11-2 and TRBJ2-7; the D gene TCRdb calls, TRBD2, cannot be checked with no DNA. There are 15 residues in the CDR3. DNA is not recorded here. Germline CDR1 SGHAT, CDR2 FQNNGV. CDR3 residues: CASSITSGSSYEQYF.

This chain links TRBV18 with TRBJ2-7; checking the TCRdb D call of TRBD1 is not possible without DNA. CDR3 size: 15 residues. DNA was not recorded. Germline V CDR1 and CDR2: KGHSH, LQKENI. The CDR3 spells CASSPRRDSLYEQYF.

V is TRBV6-5 and J is TRBJ1-2. Germline V gene data show CDR1 as MNHEY and CDR2 as SVGAGI. The CDR3 is made up of 14 amino acids. DNA is not recorded here. The CDR3 sequence: CASSYSRQNYGYTF.

The chain employs TRBV19 and TRBJ2-3; TCRdb calls TRBD2, which cannot be checked without DNA. The CDR3 runs 17 residues. DNA is not recorded here. Germline V gene sequence: CDR1 LNHDA, CDR2 SQIVND (reference sequence). The CDR3 spells CASRRLAGAGDTDTQYF.

The gene calls are TRBV6-6 and TRBJ2-1; the D call of TRBD1 rests on TCRdb alone, since no DNA is present to check it. The germline V gene encodes CDR1 MNHNY and CDR2 SVGAGI (reference sequence). CDR3 length: 16 amino acids. The DNA is unrecorded. This chain's CDR3 is CASSYSGQGINNEQFF.

The V call is TRBV29-1, the J call TRBJ2-7; TCRdb calls TRBD1, which cannot be checked without DNA. Germline V gives CDR1 SQVTM, CDR2 ANQGSEA. The CDR3 is 13 amino acids. The DNA is unrecorded. CDR3 in amino acids: CSVETGGIYEQYF.

This chain uses TRBV7-6 with TRBJ1-5; as DNA is missing, the TRBD1 call by TCRdb cannot be tested. The germline V gene encodes CDR1 SGHVS and CDR2 FNYEAQ. The CDR3 is made up of 14 amino acids. No DNA is given. The CDR3: CASIPDNPNQPQHF.

By frequency, this clone is medium-sized. CDR3 protein: CASSLASRVAYNEQFF. V usage is TRBV11-2 and J usage is TRBJ2-1; absent DNA, TCRdb's TRBD2 call cannot be checked. The CDR3 is 16 residues long. The protein alone is recorded here. Germline CDR1 SGHAT, CDR2 FQNNGV.

The gene calls are TRBV10-3 and TRBJ1-1. The CDR3 extends over 14 amino acids. DNA is not on record. Germline V CDR1 and CDR2: ENHRY, SYGVKD. This chain's CDR3 is CAISEYPADTEAFF.

V and J are TRBV5-1 and TRBJ2-1; with no DNA, the TCRdb D assignment of TRBD2 cannot be verified. The CDR3 is 16 residues long. DNA for this receptor is not on file. Germline lookup yields CDR1 SGHRS and CDR2 YFSETQ. The CDR3 loop is CASSRGGRITSNEQFF.

This clone is called medium-sized (0.01 to 0.1%) based on its frequency. CDR3 amino acids: CASGSPEGGAGNTIYF. This rearrangement joins TRBV12-5 to TRBJ1-3. This CDR3 spans 16 amino acids. No DNA was logged. CDR1 and CDR2 (germline): LGHNT, FRNRAP.

The gene calls are TRBV18 and TRBJ1-2. CDR3 length: 15 residues. DNA was not recorded. CDR1 and CDR2 (germline): KGHSH, LQKENI. The CDR3 here is CASSPRLTGNYGYTF.